This T cell receptor (beta chain) was recovered during a study of blood T cell repertoires in COVID-19. CDR1 and CDR2 (germline): SQVTM, ANQGSEA. The ends lost 4 bases at V and 4 bases at J; junction bases unmatched: 11. The CDR3 loop spans 17 amino acids. The table came from immunoSEQ multiplex PCR; TCRdb's copy has only in-frame clones and leaves some out. The sample lists some 290,000 clones, 85% to 90% occurring once. This receptor was identified in a woman aged 25 to 39 with COVID-19, enrolled during active disease. What was sequenced was peripheral blood. The chain recombines TRBV29-1 with TRBJ2-3; 13 bases line up with TRBD2. CDR3 DNA: TGCAGCGTTGTACTAGCGGGAGGGCTCCCCCTCCCAGATACGCAGTATTTT. Encoded protein: CSVVLAGGLPLPDTQYF.